This T cell receptor (beta chain) is from a study of vaccination and CD4 T cells after COVID-19. On the study more broadly: The convalescents were made up of six males and four females, two of whom were Hispanic.

Only one count was recorded for this clonotype. Its antigen is unidentified. Germline loops: CDR1 WNHNN, CDR2 SYGVQD (reference sequence). V gave up 2 bases and J gave up 0 bases, with 9 bases separating them. The CDR3 contains 15 residues. The Oncomine TCR Beta short-read assay was applied to DNA of cultured CD4+ T cells. Via MiXCR, TCRdb re-called the PCR reads, giving one row per CDR3 protein. In the table there are 15,000 to 20,000 distinct CDR3 sequences, 48% of which are singletons. Noted treatment: approximately nine-day PBMC culture with coronavirus spike peptide pools or control peptides (ViraFEST assay).

The input for sequencing was CD4+ T cells from blood, cultured in vitro, taken after SARS-CoV-2 vaccination. This receptor was taken from a human donor who had recovered from COVID-19. The chain combines TRBV10-1 with TRBJ2-3; tentative D call: TRBD2 (6 bases). CDR3 DNA sequence: TGCGCCAGCAGTGAGATGGGGGGAAGCACAGATACGCAGTATTTT. Translation gives CASSEMGGSTDTQYF.